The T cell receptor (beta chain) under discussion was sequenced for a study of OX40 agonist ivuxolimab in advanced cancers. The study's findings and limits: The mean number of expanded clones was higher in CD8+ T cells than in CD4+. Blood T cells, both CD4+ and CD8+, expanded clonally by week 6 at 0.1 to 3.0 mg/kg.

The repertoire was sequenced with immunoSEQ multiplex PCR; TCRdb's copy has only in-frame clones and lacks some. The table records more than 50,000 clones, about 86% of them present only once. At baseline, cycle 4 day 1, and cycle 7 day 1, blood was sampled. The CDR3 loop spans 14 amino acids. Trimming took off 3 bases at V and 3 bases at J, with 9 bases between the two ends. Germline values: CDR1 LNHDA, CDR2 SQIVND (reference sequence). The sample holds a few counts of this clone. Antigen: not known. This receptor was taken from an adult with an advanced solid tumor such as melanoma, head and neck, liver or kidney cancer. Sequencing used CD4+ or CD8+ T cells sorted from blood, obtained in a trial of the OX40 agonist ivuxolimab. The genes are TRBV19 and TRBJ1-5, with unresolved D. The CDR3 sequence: CASSMKGFNQPQHF. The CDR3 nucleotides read TGTGCCAGTAGTATGAAGGGCTTCAATCAGCCCCAGCATTTT.